These T cell receptor beta chains were read from a single sample in a study of T cell responses to AZD1222 COVID-19 vaccine. This table comes from immunoSEQ multiplex PCR, and its TCRdb copy is limited to in-frame clones, with some not included. The top ten clones hold approximately 1.3% of a sample with around 80,000 clones, about 83% of them seen once. Sequencing used peripheral blood, obtained 28 days after the second AZD1222 dose. Receptors were obtained from an adult who received the AZD1222 COVID-19 vaccine. The conserved cysteine and the conserved F or W are not part of the CDR3 here. Size is stated for part of the rows, as once, few or many counts, or as a class when the clone is expanded.

v_call: TRBV7-2; clone_size: once; j_call: TRBJ2-5; cdr3_aa: ASSLDWRDSLQETQY
v_call: TRBV5-6; clone_size: -; j_call: TRBJ1-2; cdr3_aa: ASSWEASTGDAAYGYT
v_call: TRBV27; clone_size: -; j_call: TRBJ1-1; cdr3_aa: ASIGGTVRYTEAF
v_call: TRBV6-5; clone_size: -; j_call: TRBJ2-7; cdr3_aa: ASSQTGVSSYEQY
v_call: TRBV5-1; clone_size: -; j_call: TRBJ2-5; cdr3_aa: ASSFGTTQGVETQY
v_call: TRBV27; clone_size: -; j_call: TRBJ2-1; cdr3_aa: ASSLSAGAGGREQF
v_call: TRBV7-9; clone_size: -; j_call: TRBJ1-2; cdr3_aa: ASSFRQQGRHGYT
v_call: TRBV5-1; clone_size: -; j_call: TRBJ2-1; cdr3_aa: ASSLTPQGDKRNEQF
v_call: TRBV3-1/TRBV3-2; clone_size: medium-sized; j_call: TRBJ1-2; cdr3_aa: ASSLTGGAGYT
v_call: TRBV7-2; clone_size: -; j_call: TRBJ2-4; cdr3_aa: ASRNRGAKNIQY
v_call: TRBV4-1; clone_size: -; j_call: TRBJ1-1; cdr3_aa: ASSQGQGGGNTEAF
v_call: TRBV5-4; clone_size: -; j_call: TRBJ1-2; cdr3_aa: ASSLDPGNYGYT
v_call: TRBV30; clone_size: -; j_call: TRBJ2-2; cdr3_aa: AWSVFALTGELF
v_call: TRBV19; clone_size: -; j_call: TRBJ1-1; cdr3_aa: ASSIDGGPNTEAF
v_call: TRBV14; clone_size: -; j_call: TRBJ1-3; cdr3_aa: ASSPGPGGTIY
v_call: TRBV6-2/TRBV6-3; clone_size: -; j_call: TRBJ1-1; cdr3_aa: ASSTRQVNYTEAF
v_call: TRBV20-1; clone_size: -; j_call: TRBJ2-7; cdr3_aa: SARGGYEQY
v_call: TRBV5-6; clone_size: -; j_call: TRBJ1-1; cdr3_aa: ASSLFGTDNTEAF
v_call: TRBV19; clone_size: -; j_call: TRBJ1-2; cdr3_aa: ASSIGGVGYGYT
v_call: TRBV18; clone_size: -; j_call: TRBJ2-2; cdr3_aa: ASSRGPNTGELF
v_call: TRBV24-1; clone_size: -; j_call: TRBJ2-1; cdr3_aa: ATSDPDREGWSEQF
v_call: TRBV25-1; clone_size: -; j_call: TRBJ2-2; cdr3_aa: ASRSSGRNTGELF
v_call: TRBV19; clone_size: -; j_call: TRBJ2-2; cdr3_aa: ASSIRDRDTPGELF
v_call: TRBV28; clone_size: -; j_call: TRBJ1-2; cdr3_aa: ASSLAILYGYT
v_call: TRBV5-1; clone_size: -; j_call: TRBJ2-7; cdr3_aa: ASRSRTSSYEQY
v_call: TRBV4-3; clone_size: -; j_call: TRBJ2-7; cdr3_aa: ASSQDAITGVSRNDYEQY
v_call: TRBV28; clone_size: -; j_call: TRBJ1-5; cdr3_aa: ASSIRTGQPQH
v_call: TRBV28; clone_size: -; j_call: TRBJ1-2; cdr3_aa: ASRKQGLARYGYT
v_call: TRBV30; clone_size: -; j_call: TRBJ1-5; cdr3_aa: AWSYRASNQPQH
v_call: TRBV7-3; clone_size: -; j_call: TRBJ2-1; cdr3_aa: ASSPHRERGNEQF
v_call: TRBV3-1/TRBV3-2; clone_size: -; j_call: TRBJ2-1; cdr3_aa: ASSQASTVAGVNEQF
v_call: TRBV28; clone_size: -; j_call: TRBJ2-1; cdr3_aa: ASSLSGGNEQF
v_call: TRBV7-2; clone_size: -; j_call: TRBJ2-3; cdr3_aa: ASSLATSGSTDTQY